The present T cell receptor beta chain was sequenced within a study of blood T cell repertoires in COVID-19. Overall study context: Samples of COVID-19 (acute and convalescent) were obtained from the United States, Italy and Spain. Sources were T cells, B-cell-depleted T cells, or PBMCs; the material itself was cDNA or gDNA.

This CDR3 is built from 12 residues. Trimming took off 5 bases at V and 10 bases at J, with 12 bases between the two ends. CDR1 and CDR2 from the germline V gene are MNHEY and SMNVEV (reference sequence). Measured with immunoSEQ multiplex PCR; TCRdb has only the in-frame clones, and not every one. The sample records 45,000 or so clones, 70% to 85% being singletons. The clonotype originates from a human donor in a cohort sampled during active COVID-19. J is TRBJ1-5 and V is TRBV27; D is undetermined. The specimen sequenced was peripheral blood. The CDR3 sequence: CASSPRGVPQHF. CDR3 nucleotides: TGTGCCAGCAGTCCACGGGGAGTCCCCCAGCATTTT.